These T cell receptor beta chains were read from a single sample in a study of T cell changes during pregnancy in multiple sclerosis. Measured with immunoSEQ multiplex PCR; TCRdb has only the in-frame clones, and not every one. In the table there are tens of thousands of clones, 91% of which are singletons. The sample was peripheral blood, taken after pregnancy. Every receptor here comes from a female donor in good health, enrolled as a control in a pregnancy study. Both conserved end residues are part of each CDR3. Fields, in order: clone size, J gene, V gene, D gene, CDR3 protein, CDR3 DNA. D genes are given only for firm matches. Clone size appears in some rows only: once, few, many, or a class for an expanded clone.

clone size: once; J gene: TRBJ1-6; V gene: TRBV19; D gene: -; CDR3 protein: CASNLREGVYNSPLHF; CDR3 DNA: TGTGCCAGTAATCTTAGGGAGGGGGTGTATAATTCACCCCTCCACTTT
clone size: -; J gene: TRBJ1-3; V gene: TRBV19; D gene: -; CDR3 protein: CASSIPPRGFASGNTIYF; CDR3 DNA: TGTGCCAGTAGTATTCCTCCCCGGGGATTCGCCTCTGGAAACACCATATATTTT
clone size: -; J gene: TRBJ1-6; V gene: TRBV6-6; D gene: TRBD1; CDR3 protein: CASSYSGQGHNSPLHF; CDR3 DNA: TGTGCCAGCAGTTACTCGGGACAGGGACATAATTCACCCCTCCACTTT
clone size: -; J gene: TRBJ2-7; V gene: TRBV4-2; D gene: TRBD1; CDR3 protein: CASSQDLIGDRTYEQYF; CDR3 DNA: TGTGCCAGCAGCCAAGATCTCATAGGGGACAGAACCTACGAGCAGTACTTC
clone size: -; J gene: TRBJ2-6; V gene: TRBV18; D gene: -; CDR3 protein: CASSPGVGTGRTGANVLTF; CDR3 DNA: TGTGCCAGCTCACCAGGCGTGGGAACAGGGAGAACTGGGGCCAACGTCCTGACTTTC
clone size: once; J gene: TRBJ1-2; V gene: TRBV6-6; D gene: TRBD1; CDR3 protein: CASSTGANYGYTF; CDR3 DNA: TGTGCCAGCAGCACAGGGGCTAACTATGGCTACACCTTC
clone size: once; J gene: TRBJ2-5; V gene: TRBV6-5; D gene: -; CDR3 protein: CASSYSGRRGETQYF; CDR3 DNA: TGTGCCAGCAGTTACTCGGGGCGTAGGGGGGAGACCCAGTACTTC
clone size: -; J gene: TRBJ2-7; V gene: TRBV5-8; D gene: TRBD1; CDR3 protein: CASRRRGQGHF; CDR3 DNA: TGTGCCAGTCGAAGGCGGGGACAGGGGCACTTC
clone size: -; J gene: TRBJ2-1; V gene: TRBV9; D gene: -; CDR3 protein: CASSVGAGARNEQFF; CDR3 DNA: TGTGCCAGCAGCGTTGGGGCAGGGGCCAGGAATGAGCAGTTCTTC
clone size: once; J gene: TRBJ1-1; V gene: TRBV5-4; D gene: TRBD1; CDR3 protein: CASSSTGGSSRAGRAAFF; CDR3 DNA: TGTGCCAGCAGCTCAACAGGGGGCTCGAGCCGAGCAGGCCGAGCAGCTTTCTTT
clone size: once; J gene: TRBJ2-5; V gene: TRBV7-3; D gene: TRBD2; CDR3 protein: CASSFPQAGGETQYF; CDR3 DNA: TGTGCCAGCAGCTTTCCACAAGCGGGGGGGGAGACCCAGTACTTC
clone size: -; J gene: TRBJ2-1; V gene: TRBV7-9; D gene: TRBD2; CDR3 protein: CASSLVPLAGVNYNEQFF; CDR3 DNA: TGTGCCAGCAGCTTAGTTCCGCTAGCGGGGGTTAACTACAATGAGCAGTTCTTC
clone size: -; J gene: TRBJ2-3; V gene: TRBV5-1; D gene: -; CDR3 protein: CASSPGEGGRGTQYF; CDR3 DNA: TGCGCCAGCAGCCCAGGGGAGGGGGGACGTGGTACGCAGTATTTT
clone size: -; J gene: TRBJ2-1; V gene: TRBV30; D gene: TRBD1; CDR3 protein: CAGIRTGTGVSEQFF; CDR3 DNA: TGTGCCGGGATAAGAACCGGGACAGGGGTAAGTGAGCAGTTCTTC
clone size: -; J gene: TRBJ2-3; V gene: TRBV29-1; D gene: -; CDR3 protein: CSVPKPTGTDTQYF; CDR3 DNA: TGCAGCGTCCCAAAGCCAACGGGCACAGATACGCAGTATTTT
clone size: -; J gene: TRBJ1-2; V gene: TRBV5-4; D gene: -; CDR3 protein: CASSLGQGDYGYTF; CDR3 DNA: TGTGCCAGCAGCTTGGGGCAGGGCGACTATGGCTACACCTTC
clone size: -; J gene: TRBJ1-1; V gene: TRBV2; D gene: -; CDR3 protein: CASNLWGRNTEAFF; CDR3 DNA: TGTGCCAGCAACCTTTGGGGCCGGAACACTGAAGCTTTCTTT